The rows below give T cell receptor beta chains drawn from one sample of a study of cytomegalovirus exposure and HLA in healthy donors. Assay: immunoSEQ multiplex PCR; the TCRdb copy retains only in-frame clones and omits some. The profile shows some 160,000 clones, roughly 80% of them singletons. The specimen was PBMCs. These receptors were collected from a man aged 35 to 55 in good health and CMV-seronegative. The CDR3 runs from the conserved cysteine through the conserved F or W. The D gene is left open where the match is weak. Expanded clones get a size class; other rows say once, few or many, or leave the size out.

CDR3aa: CASSYKDSTFYGYTF
CDR3nt: TGTGCCAGCAGTTACAAGGACAGTACGTTCTATGGCTACACCTTC
v_gene: TRBV6-5
abundance: .
len: 15
j_gene: TRBJ1-2
d_gene: .

CDR3aa: CASSGSFSKLGNQPQHF
CDR3nt: TGCGCCAGCAGTGGTAGCTTCTCAAAGTTAGGCAATCAGCCCCAGCATTTT
v_gene: TRBV10-2
abundance: .
len: 17
j_gene: TRBJ1-5
d_gene: .

CDR3aa: CASSLGISEKLFF
CDR3nt: TGCGCCAGCAGCTTGGGTATTAGTGAAAAACTGTTTTTT
v_gene: TRBV5-1
abundance: .
len: 13
j_gene: TRBJ1-4
d_gene: .

CDR3aa: CASSHGGRGNQPQHF
CDR3nt: TGTGCCAGCAGCCACGGGGGTAGGGGCAATCAGCCCCAGCATTTT
v_gene: TRBV11-2
abundance: .
len: 15
j_gene: TRBJ1-5
d_gene: .

CDR3aa: CAIGSQGFYEQYF
CDR3nt: TGTGCCATCGGGTCACAGGGGTTCTACGAGCAGTACTTC
v_gene: TRBV10-3
abundance: .
len: 13
j_gene: TRBJ2-7
d_gene: TRBD1

CDR3aa: CASSRDRASGNTIYF
CDR3nt: TGCGCCAGCAGCCGAGACAGGGCCTCTGGAAACACCATATATTTT
v_gene: TRBV5-1
abundance: .
len: 15
j_gene: TRBJ1-3
d_gene: TRBD1

CDR3aa: CASSLVPRSGTVPEAFF
CDR3nt: TGCGCCAGCAGCTTAGTCCCACGATCCGGGACAGTCCCTGAAGCTTTCTTT
v_gene: TRBV5-1
abundance: .
len: 17
j_gene: TRBJ1-1
d_gene: TRBD1

CDR3aa: CASNREGRNEQFF
CDR3nt: TGTGCCAGCAATCGGGAGGGCCGCAATGAGCAGTTCTTC
v_gene: TRBV11-2
abundance: few
len: 13
j_gene: TRBJ2-1
d_gene: TRBD2

CDR3aa: CASSPPGTSGPYEQYF
CDR3nt: TGTGCCAGCAGCCCTCCCGGGACTAGCGGGCCCTACGAGCAGTACTTC
v_gene: TRBV11-2
abundance: .
len: 16
j_gene: TRBJ2-7
d_gene: TRBD2

CDR3aa: CASAGGLAGLNEQFF
CDR3nt: TGTGCCAGTGCCGGTGGGCTAGCAGGCCTGAATGAGCAGTTCTTC
v_gene: TRBV19
abundance: once
len: 15
j_gene: TRBJ2-1
d_gene: .

CDR3aa: CAISERQAGETQYF
CDR3nt: TGTGCCATCAGTGAGAGACAGGCCGGGGAGACCCAGTACTTC
v_gene: TRBV10-3
abundance: .
len: 14
j_gene: TRBJ2-5
d_gene: .

CDR3aa: CASSLEGGTGGSQPQHF
CDR3nt: TGTGCCAGCAGCTTAGAAGGGGGGACAGGGGGAAGCCAGCCCCAGCATTTT
v_gene: TRBV11-2
abundance: .
len: 17
j_gene: TRBJ1-5
d_gene: TRBD1

CDR3aa: CASRSHRVGGELFF
CDR3nt: TGTGCCAGCAGATCACACAGGGTTGGCGGGGAGCTGTTTTTT
v_gene: TRBV6-5
abundance: .
len: 14
j_gene: TRBJ2-2
d_gene: .

CDR3aa: CASSRPGQGAAEAFF
CDR3nt: TGTGCCAGTAGCCGACCGGGACAGGGGGCCGCTGAAGCTTTCTTT
v_gene: TRBV19
abundance: once
len: 15
j_gene: TRBJ1-1
d_gene: TRBD1

CDR3aa: CASSITGTGAYNEQFF
CDR3nt: TGTGCCAGCAGCATAACCGGGACAGGGGCGTACAATGAGCAGTTCTTC
v_gene: TRBV7-2
abundance: .
len: 16
j_gene: TRBJ2-1
d_gene: TRBD1

CDR3aa: CASTLWTGDNEQFF
CDR3nt: TGTGCCAGCACGCTCTGGACAGGGGATAATGAGCAGTTCTTC
v_gene: TRBV14
abundance: .
len: 14
j_gene: TRBJ2-1
d_gene: TRBD1

CDR3aa: CAWSGPETGIYYGYTF
CDR3nt: TGTGCCTGGAGTGGACCGGAGACAGGGATATACTATGGCTACACCTTC
v_gene: TRBV30
abundance: .
len: 16
j_gene: TRBJ1-2
d_gene: TRBD1

CDR3aa: CASSLAASVNTGELFF
CDR3nt: TGTGCCAGCAGCTTAGCGGCTAGCGTTAACACCGGGGAGCTGTTTTTT
v_gene: TRBV7-2
abundance: once
len: 16
j_gene: TRBJ2-2
d_gene: .

CDR3aa: CSVEDVGRGYTF
CDR3nt: TGCAGCGTTGAAGATGTAGGGAGAGGCTACACCTTC
v_gene: TRBV29-1
abundance: .
len: 12
j_gene: TRBJ1-2
d_gene: .

CDR3aa: CASSREEDRGSYNSPLHF
CDR3nt: TGTGCCAGCAGCAGGGAGGAGGACAGGGGGTCCTATAATTCACCCCTCCACTTT
v_gene: TRBV7-9
abundance: .
len: 18
j_gene: TRBJ1-6
d_gene: TRBD1

CDR3aa: CATSPRSGGSGNTIYF
CDR3nt: TGTGCCACCAGCCCACGGAGCGGGGGCTCTGGAAACACCATATATTTT
v_gene: TRBV15
abundance: .
len: 16
j_gene: TRBJ1-3
d_gene: .

CDR3aa: CASSGGVTGELFF
CDR3nt: TGTGCCAGCAGCGGAGGGGTCACCGGGGAGCTGTTTTTT
v_gene: TRBV13
abundance: once
len: 13
j_gene: TRBJ2-2
d_gene: .

CDR3aa: CASSTDRVHEAFF
CDR3nt: TGTGCCAGCAGTACCGACAGGGTACACGAAGCTTTCTTT
v_gene: TRBV27
abundance: .
len: 13
j_gene: TRBJ1-1
d_gene: TRBD1

CDR3aa: CAWSVQGGQPQHF
CDR3nt: TGTGCCTGGAGTGTACAGGGCGGACAGCCCCAGCATTTT
v_gene: TRBV30
abundance: .
len: 13
j_gene: TRBJ1-5
d_gene: .

CDR3aa: CASSNPTTDTQYF
CDR3nt: TGTGCCAGCAGCAACCCTACCACAGATACGCAGTATTTT
v_gene: TRBV7-2
abundance: .
len: 13
j_gene: TRBJ2-3
d_gene: .

CDR3aa: CSARDRLLAFF
CDR3nt: TGCAGTGCTCGAGACAGGCTCCTGGCTTTCTTT
v_gene: TRBV20-1
abundance: .
len: 11
j_gene: TRBJ1-1
d_gene: .

CDR3aa: CASSRFFGQGAYEQYF
CDR3nt: TGTGCCAGCAGCCGCTTCTTTGGACAGGGTGCCTACGAGCAGTACTTC
v_gene: TRBV9
abundance: .
len: 16
j_gene: TRBJ2-7
d_gene: TRBD1

CDR3aa: CASSVSGSGGSSSYEQYF
CDR3nt: TGTGCCAGCAGCGTAAGTGGGAGCGGGGGGTCCTCCTCCTACGAGCAGTACTTC
v_gene: TRBV7-2
abundance: .
len: 18
j_gene: TRBJ2-7
d_gene: TRBD2

CDR3aa: CASRGTVSYEQYF
CDR3nt: TGTGCCAGCAGAGGGACAGTTTCCTACGAGCAGTACTTC
v_gene: TRBV2
abundance: .
len: 13
j_gene: TRBJ2-7
d_gene: TRBD1

CDR3aa: CAPGGAAGGPNTGELFF
CDR3nt: TGCGCCCCCGGGGGGGCAGCGGGAGGCCCGAACACCGGGGAGCTGTTTTTT
v_gene: TRBV5-1
abundance: .
len: 17
j_gene: TRBJ2-2
d_gene: TRBD2

CDR3aa: CASRQRGFRANEQYF
CDR3nt: TGTGCCAGCAGACAGCGTGGGTTCAGGGCCAACGAGCAGTACTTC
v_gene: TRBV27
abundance: once
len: 15
j_gene: TRBJ2-7
d_gene: .

CDR3aa: CAWSLTATNEKLFF
CDR3nt: TGTGCCTGGAGTCTGACAGCAACTAATGAAAAACTGTTTTTT
v_gene: TRBV30
abundance: .
len: 14
j_gene: TRBJ1-4
d_gene: .

CDR3aa: CASSSLTGGIYQPQHF
CDR3nt: TGTGCCAGCAGTTCCCTCACAGGGGGGATCTACCAGCCCCAGCATTTT
v_gene: TRBV6-5
abundance: .
len: 16
j_gene: TRBJ1-5
d_gene: TRBD1

CDR3aa: CASSLLRGNTIYF
CDR3nt: TGTGCCAGCAGCTTACTGCGAGGAAACACCATATATTTT
v_gene: TRBV11-3
abundance: .
len: 13
j_gene: TRBJ1-3
d_gene: .

CDR3aa: CASSSQGARAYEQYF
CDR3nt: TGTGCCAGCAGCTCCCAAGGGGCGAGAGCCTACGAGCAGTACTTC
v_gene: TRBV7-9
abundance: .
len: 15
j_gene: TRBJ2-7
d_gene: .

CDR3aa: CASSPSDRFEQYF
CDR3nt: TGTGCCAGCAGTCCCTCGGACAGGTTCGAGCAGTACTTC
v_gene: TRBV27
abundance: once
len: 13
j_gene: TRBJ2-7
d_gene: TRBD1

CDR3aa: CASSYGRAVQETQYF
CDR3nt: TGTGCCAGCAGTTACGGGAGAGCCGTTCAAGAGACCCAGTACTTC
v_gene: TRBV6-6
abundance: .
len: 15
j_gene: TRBJ2-5
d_gene: .

CDR3aa: CASSYFSFTGELFF
CDR3nt: TGTGCCAGCAGTTACTTTTCTTTCACCGGGGAGCTGTTTTTT
v_gene: TRBV6-6
abundance: .
len: 14
j_gene: TRBJ2-2
d_gene: .

CDR3aa: CASSRAGREGTEAFF
CDR3nt: TGCGCCAGCAGCCGGGCGGGCAGGGAGGGGACTGAAGCTTTCTTT
v_gene: TRBV5-1
abundance: once
len: 15
j_gene: TRBJ1-1
d_gene: .

CDR3aa: CASSSQSTANYGYTF
CDR3nt: TGTGCCAGCAGCTCTCAATCCACAGCAAACTATGGCTACACCTTC
v_gene: TRBV7-9
abundance: .
len: 15
j_gene: TRBJ1-2
d_gene: .

CDR3aa: CAWSPRIDTQYF
CDR3nt: TGTGCCTGGTCACCTAGGATAGATACGCAGTATTTT
v_gene: TRBV30
abundance: .
len: 12
j_gene: TRBJ2-3
d_gene: .

CDR3aa: CASSQGQFQETQYF
CDR3nt: TGCGCCAGCAGCCAAGGGCAGTTCCAAGAGACCCAGTACTTC
v_gene: TRBV4-3
abundance: .
len: 14
j_gene: TRBJ2-5
d_gene: .

CDR3aa: CASTPPQRLYEQYF
CDR3nt: TGCGCCAGCACCCCCCCTCAGAGGTTGTACGAGCAGTACTTC
v_gene: TRBV10-2
abundance: .
len: 14
j_gene: TRBJ2-7
d_gene: .

CDR3aa: CAWSVQGGTVTYNSPLHF
CDR3nt: TGTGCCTGGAGTGTACAAGGGGGCACGGTAACCTATAATTCACCCCTCCACTTT
v_gene: TRBV30
abundance: .
len: 18
j_gene: TRBJ1-6
d_gene: TRBD1

CDR3aa: CASTLGLADQDEQFF
CDR3nt: TGTGCCAGCACCCTGGGACTAGCGGATCAAGATGAGCAGTTCTTC
v_gene: TRBV7-9
abundance: .
len: 15
j_gene: TRBJ2-1
d_gene: TRBD2

CDR3aa: CASSPGTGVSYEQYF
CDR3nt: TGTGCCAGCTCACCAGGGACAGGGGTCTCCTACGAGCAGTACTTC
v_gene: TRBV18
abundance: .
len: 15
j_gene: TRBJ2-7
d_gene: TRBD1

CDR3aa: CASSTEPSTDTQYF
CDR3nt: TGCGCCAGCAGCACGGAGCCGAGCACAGATACGCAGTATTTT
v_gene: TRBV4-1
abundance: .
len: 14
j_gene: TRBJ2-3
d_gene: .

CDR3aa: CASSLNPGTSFHNEQFF
CDR3nt: TGTGCCAGCAGTCTCAACCCCGGGACTAGCTTCCACAATGAGCAGTTCTTC
v_gene: TRBV13
abundance: once
len: 17
j_gene: TRBJ2-1
d_gene: TRBD2

CDR3aa: CSGGSRAPQETQYF
CDR3nt: TGCAGCGGGGGTTCCAGGGCGCCCCAAGAGACCCAGTACTTC
v_gene: TRBV29-1
abundance: .
len: 14
j_gene: TRBJ2-5
d_gene: .

CDR3aa: CASSNRDSLDEQYF
CDR3nt: TGTGCCAGTAGTAACAGGGACAGCCTTGATGAGCAGTACTTC
v_gene: TRBV19
abundance: once
len: 14
j_gene: TRBJ2-7
d_gene: TRBD1

CDR3aa: CASSRTARDTEAFF
CDR3nt: TGTGCCAGCAGCCGGACAGCCAGGGACACTGAAGCTTTCTTT
v_gene: TRBV6-6
abundance: .
len: 14
j_gene: TRBJ1-1
d_gene: .

CDR3aa: CASRTGADTQYF
CDR3nt: TGTGCCAGCAGGACAGGGGCAGATACGCAGTATTTT
v_gene: TRBV6-5
abundance: .
len: 12
j_gene: TRBJ2-3
d_gene: TRBD1

CDR3aa: CASSRTSSGQFF
CDR3nt: TGTGCCAGCAGCCGGACTAGCTCAGGACAGTTCTTC
v_gene: TRBV5-6
abundance: .
len: 12
j_gene: TRBJ2-1
d_gene: TRBD2

CDR3aa: CASTRTGGAYEQYF
CDR3nt: TGTGCCAGCACGAGGACAGGGGGCGCGTACGAGCAGTACTTC
v_gene: TRBV27
abundance: .
len: 14
j_gene: TRBJ2-7
d_gene: TRBD1

CDR3aa: CASSQWKTGDEQYF
CDR3nt: TGCGCCAGCAGCCAGTGGAAGACAGGCGACGAGCAGTACTTC
v_gene: TRBV5-1
abundance: .
len: 14
j_gene: TRBJ2-7
d_gene: .